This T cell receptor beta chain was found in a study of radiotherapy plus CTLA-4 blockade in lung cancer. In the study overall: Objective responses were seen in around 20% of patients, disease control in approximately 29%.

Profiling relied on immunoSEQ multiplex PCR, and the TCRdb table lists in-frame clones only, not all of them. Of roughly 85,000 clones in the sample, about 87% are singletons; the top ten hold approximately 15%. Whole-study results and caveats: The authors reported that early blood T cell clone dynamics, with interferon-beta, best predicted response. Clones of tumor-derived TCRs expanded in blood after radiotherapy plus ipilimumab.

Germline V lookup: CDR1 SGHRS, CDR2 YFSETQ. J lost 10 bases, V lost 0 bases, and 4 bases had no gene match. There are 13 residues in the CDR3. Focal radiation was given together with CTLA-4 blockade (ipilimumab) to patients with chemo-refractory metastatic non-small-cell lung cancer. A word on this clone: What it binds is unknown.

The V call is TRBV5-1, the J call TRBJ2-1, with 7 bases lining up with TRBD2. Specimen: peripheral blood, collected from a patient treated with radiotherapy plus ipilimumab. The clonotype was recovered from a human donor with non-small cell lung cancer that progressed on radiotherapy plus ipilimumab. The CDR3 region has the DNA TGCGCCAGCAGCTTGGAGTCCGGGAGGGAGCAGTTCTTC. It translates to CASSLESGREQFF. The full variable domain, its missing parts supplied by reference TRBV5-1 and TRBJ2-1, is KAGVTQTPRYLIKTRGQQVTLSCSPISGHRSVSWYQQTPGQGLQFLFEYFSETQRNKGNFPGRFSGRQFSNSRSEMNVSTLELGDSALYLCASSLESGREQFFGPGTRLTVL.